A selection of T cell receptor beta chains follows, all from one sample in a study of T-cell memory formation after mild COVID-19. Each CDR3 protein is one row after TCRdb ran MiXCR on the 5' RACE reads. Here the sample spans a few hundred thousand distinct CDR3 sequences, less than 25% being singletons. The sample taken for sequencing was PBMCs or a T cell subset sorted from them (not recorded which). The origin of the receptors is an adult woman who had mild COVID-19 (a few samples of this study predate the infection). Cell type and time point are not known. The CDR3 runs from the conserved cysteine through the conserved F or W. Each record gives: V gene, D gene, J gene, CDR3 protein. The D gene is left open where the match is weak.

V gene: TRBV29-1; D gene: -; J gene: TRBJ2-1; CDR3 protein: CSVAGSAVEQFF
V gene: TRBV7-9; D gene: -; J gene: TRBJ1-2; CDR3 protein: CASSLAAGVSNYGYTF
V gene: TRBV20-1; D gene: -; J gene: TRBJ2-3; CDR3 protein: CSARDRMYTDTQYF
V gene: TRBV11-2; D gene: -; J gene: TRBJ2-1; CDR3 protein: CASSPYRYNEQFF
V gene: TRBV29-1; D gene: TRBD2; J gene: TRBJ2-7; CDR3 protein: CSVEAASGNLYEQYF
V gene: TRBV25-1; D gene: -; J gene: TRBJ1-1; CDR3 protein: CASSSSGAEAFF
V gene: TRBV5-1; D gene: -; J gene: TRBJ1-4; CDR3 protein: CASSLNREKLFF
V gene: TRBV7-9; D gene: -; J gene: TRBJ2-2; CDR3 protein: CASSGGAGTGELFF
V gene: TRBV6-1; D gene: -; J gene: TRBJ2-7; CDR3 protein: CASSVATVYEQYF
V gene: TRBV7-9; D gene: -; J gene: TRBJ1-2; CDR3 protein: CASSLVGTSGYGYTF
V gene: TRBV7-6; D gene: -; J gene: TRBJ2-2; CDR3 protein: CASSFEGNTGELFF
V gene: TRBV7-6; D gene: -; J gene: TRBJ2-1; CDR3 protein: CASSRLTGHNEQFF
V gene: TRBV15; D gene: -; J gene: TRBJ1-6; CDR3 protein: CATSPSLYNSPLHF
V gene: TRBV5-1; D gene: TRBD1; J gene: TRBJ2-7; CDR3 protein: CASSIGTAYEQYF
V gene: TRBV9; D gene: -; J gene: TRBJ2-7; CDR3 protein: CASSVGGPTYEQYF
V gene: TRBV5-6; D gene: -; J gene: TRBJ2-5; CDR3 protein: CASSLFQAYQETQYF
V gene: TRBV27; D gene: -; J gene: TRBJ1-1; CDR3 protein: CASSFTGQTEAFF
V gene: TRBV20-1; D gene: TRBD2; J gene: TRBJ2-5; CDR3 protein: CSAVGLAGLGYQETQYF
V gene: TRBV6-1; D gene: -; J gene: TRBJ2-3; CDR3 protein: CASRPAETGLEADTQYF
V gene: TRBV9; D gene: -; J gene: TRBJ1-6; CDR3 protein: CASSVRGSYNSPLHF
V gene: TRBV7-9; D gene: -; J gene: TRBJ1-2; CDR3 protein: CASSSDNGYGYTF
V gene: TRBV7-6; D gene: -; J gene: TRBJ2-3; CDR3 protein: CASSPRGGGPTDTQYF
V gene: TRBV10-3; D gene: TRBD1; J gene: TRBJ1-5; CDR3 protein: CASDRGAHSNQPQHF
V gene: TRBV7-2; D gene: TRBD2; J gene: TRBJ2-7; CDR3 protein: CASSDRTSGSNEQYF
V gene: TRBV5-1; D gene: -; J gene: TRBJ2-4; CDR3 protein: CASSSDSLAKNIQYF
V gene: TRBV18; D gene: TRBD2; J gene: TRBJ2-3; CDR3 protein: CASSPDLAGGTDTQYF
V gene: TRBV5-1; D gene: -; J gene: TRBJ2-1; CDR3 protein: CASSLGLRGSLINEQFF
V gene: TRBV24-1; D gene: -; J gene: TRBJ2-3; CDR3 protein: CATSNYLRTDTQYF
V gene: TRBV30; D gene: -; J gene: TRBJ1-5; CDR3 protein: CAWSETANQPQHF
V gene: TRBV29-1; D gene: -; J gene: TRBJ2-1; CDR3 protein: CSVTEGHPEQFF
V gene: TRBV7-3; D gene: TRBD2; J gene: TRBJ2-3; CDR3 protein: CASRQTSGSTQYF
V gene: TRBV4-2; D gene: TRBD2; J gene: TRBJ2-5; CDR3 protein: CASSQNSGGQETQYF
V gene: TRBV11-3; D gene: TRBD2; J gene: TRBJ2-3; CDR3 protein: CASSDQFGGSADTQYF
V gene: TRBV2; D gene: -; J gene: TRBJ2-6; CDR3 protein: CASSEGGSSGANVLTF
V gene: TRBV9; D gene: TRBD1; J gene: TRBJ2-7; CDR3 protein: CASSVGQGRAYEQYF
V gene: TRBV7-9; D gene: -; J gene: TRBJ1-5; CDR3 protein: CASSWQGEQPQHF
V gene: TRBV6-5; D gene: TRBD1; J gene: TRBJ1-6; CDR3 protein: CASSKDRGGVYNSPLHF
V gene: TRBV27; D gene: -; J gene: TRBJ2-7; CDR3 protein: CATRPGLISYEQYF
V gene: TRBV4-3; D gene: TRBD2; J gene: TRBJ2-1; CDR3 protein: CASSREPGLAGEQFF
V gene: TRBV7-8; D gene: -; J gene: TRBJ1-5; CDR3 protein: CASSANRVYQPQHF
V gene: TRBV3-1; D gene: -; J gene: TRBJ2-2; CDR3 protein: CASSQGNTGELFF
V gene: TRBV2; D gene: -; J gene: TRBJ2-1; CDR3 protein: CASSVEGYEQFF
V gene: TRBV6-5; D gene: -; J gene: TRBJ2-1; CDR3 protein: CASSYYRTDYNEQFF